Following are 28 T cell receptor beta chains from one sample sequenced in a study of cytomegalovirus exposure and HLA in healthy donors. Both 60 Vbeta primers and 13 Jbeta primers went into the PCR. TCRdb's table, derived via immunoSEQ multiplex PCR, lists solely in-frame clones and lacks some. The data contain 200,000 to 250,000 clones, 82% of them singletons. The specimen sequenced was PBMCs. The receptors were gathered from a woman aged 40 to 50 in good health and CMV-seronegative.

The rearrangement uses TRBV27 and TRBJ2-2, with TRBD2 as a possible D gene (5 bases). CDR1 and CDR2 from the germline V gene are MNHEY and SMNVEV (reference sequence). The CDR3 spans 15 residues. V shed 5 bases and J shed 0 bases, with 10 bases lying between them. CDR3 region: CASSLRGTNTGELFF. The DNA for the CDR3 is TGTGCCAGCAGTCTCCGGGGAACGAACACCGGGGAGCTGTTTTTT.

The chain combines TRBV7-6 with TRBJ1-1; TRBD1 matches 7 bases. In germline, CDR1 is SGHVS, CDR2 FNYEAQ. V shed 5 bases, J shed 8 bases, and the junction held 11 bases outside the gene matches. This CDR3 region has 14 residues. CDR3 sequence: CASSPGDRKGEAFF. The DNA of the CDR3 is TGTGCCAGCAGCCCAGGGGACAGAAAGGGCGAAGCTTTCTTT.

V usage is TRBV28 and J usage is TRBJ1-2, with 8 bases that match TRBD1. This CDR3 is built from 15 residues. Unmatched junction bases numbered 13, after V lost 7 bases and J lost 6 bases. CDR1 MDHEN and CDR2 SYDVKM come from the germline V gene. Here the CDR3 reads CASITGGGGANGYTF. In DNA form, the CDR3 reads TGTGCCAGCATCACAGGGGGAGGGGGCGCGAATGGCTACACCTTC.

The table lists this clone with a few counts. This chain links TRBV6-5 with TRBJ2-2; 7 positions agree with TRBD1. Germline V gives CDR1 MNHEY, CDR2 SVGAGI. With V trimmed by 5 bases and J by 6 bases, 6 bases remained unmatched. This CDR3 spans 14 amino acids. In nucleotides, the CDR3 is TGTGCCAGCAGTAAGACAGGGCGGGCCGGGGAGCTGTTTTTT. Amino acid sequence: CASSKTGRAGELFF.

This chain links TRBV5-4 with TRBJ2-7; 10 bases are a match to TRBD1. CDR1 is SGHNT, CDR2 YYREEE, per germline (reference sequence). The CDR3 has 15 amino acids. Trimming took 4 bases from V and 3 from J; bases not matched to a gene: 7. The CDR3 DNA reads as TGTGCCAGCAGCCAAAGACAGGGGGCGTTCTACGAGCAGTACTTC. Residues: CASSQRQGAFYEQYF.

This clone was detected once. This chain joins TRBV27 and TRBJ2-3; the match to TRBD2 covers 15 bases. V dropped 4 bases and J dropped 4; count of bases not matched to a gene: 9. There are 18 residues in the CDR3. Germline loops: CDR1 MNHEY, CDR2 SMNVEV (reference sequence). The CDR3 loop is CASSSISGLAGGSDTQYF. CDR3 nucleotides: TGTGCCAGCAGTTCGATCTCCGGACTAGCGGGAGGGTCAGATACGCAGTATTTT.

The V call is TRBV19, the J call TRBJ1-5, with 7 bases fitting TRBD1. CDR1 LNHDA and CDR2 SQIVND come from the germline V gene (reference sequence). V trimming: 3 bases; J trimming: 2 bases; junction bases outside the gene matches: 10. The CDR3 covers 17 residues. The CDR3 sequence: CASSIHRGEGRNQPQHF. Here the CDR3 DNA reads TGTGCCAGTAGTATTCACAGGGGAGAGGGGCGCAATCAGCCCCAGCATTTT. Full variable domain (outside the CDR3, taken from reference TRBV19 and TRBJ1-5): DGGITQSPKYLFRKEGQNVTLSCEQNLNHDAMYWYRQDPGQGLRLIYYSQIVNDFQKGDIAEGYSVSREKKESFPLTVTSAQKNPTAFYLCASSIHRGEGRNQPQHFGDGTRLSIL.

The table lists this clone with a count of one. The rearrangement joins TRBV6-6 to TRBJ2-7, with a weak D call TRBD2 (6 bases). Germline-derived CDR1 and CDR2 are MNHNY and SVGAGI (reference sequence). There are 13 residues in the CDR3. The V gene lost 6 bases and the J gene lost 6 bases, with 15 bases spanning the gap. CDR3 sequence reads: CASSQSGLGEQYF. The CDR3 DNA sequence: TGTGCCAGCAGCCAGAGCGGGCTCGGCGAGCAGTACTTC.

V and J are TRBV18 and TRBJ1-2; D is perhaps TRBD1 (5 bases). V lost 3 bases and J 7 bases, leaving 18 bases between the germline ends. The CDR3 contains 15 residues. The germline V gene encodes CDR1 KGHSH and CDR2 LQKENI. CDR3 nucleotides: TGTGCCAGCTCACCGTCCGCGGGGACGGCGAGTGGCTACACCTTC. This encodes CASSPSAGTASGYTF.

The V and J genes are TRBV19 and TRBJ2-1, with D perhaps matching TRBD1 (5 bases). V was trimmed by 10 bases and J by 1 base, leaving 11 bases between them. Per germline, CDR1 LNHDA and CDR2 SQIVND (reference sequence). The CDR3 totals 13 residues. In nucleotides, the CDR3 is TGTGCCACCGGACAAATGTCCTACAATGAGCAGTTCTTC. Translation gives CATGQMSYNEQFF.

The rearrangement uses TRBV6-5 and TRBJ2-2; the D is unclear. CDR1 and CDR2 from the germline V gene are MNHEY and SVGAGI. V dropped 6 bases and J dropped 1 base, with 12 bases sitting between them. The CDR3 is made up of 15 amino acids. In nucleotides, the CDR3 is TGTGCCAGCAGGCCACCACAACAGAACACCGGGGAGCTGTTTTTT. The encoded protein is CASRPPQQNTGELFF.

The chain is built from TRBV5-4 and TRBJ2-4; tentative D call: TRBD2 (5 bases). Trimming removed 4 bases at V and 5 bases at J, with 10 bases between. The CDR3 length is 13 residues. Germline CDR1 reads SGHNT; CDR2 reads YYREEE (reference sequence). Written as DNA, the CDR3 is TGTGCCAGCAGCGTACCGGAGGAAAACATTCAGTACTTC. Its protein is CASSVPEENIQYF.

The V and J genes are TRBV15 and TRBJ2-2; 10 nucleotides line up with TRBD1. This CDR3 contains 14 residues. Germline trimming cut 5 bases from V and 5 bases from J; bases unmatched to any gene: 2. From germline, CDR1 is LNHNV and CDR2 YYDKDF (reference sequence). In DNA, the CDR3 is TGTGCCACCAGCCGGGACAGGGGAACCGGGGAGCTGTTTTTT. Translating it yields CATSRDRGTGELFF.

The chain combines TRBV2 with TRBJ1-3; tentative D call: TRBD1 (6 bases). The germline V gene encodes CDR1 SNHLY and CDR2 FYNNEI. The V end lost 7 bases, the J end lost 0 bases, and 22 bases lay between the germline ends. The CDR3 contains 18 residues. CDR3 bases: TGTGCCAGCACGTCACCCATTGGGGGCAGCAGCTCTGGAAACACCATATATTTT. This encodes CASTSPIGGSSSGNTIYF.

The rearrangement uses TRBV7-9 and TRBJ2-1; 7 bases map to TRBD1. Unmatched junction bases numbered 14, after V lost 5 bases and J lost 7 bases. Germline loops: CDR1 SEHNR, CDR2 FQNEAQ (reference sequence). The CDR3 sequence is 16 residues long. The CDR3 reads CASSTIRVGQQNEQFF. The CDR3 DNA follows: TGTGCCAGCAGCACCATCCGGGTGGGACAGCAAAATGAGCAGTTCTTC.

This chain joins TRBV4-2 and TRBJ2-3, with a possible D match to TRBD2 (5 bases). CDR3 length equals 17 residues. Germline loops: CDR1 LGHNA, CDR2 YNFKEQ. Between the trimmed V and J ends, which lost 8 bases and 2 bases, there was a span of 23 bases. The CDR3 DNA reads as TGTGCCAGCGGTGACTATCCGTCCCGTGATTACACAGATACGCAGTATTTT. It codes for CASGDYPSRDYTDTQYF.

CDR3 DNA: TGCGCCAGCAGCTTGGCTGGCAGGGGGTCTGGCTACACCTTC. Translated, it gives CASSLAGRGSGYTF. V usage is TRBV5-1 and J usage is TRBJ1-2; 7 bases align to TRBD1. CDR1 and CDR2 (germline): SGHRS, YFSETQ. Unmatched junction bases numbered 6, after V lost 0 bases and J lost 7 bases. This CDR3 is built from 14 residues.

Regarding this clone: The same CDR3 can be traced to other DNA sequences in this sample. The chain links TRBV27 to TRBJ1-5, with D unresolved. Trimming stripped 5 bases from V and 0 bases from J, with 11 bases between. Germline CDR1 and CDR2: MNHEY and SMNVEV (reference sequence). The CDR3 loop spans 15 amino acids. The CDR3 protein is CASSPGGYSNQPQHF. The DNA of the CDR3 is TGTGCCAGCAGTCCCGGAGGTTATAGCAATCAGCCCCAGCATTTT.

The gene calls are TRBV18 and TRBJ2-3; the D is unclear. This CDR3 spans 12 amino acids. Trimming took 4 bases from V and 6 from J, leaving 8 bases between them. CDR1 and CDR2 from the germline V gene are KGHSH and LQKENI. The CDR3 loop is CASSLNLDTQYF. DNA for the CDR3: TGTGCCAGCTCACTTAATTTGGATACGCAGTATTTT.

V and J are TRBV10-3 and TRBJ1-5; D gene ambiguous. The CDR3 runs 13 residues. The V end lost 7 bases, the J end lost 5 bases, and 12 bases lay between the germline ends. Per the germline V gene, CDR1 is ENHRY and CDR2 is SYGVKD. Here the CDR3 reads CAITAGFDQPQHF. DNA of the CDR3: TGTGCCATCACAGCAGGTTTCGATCAGCCCCAGCATTTT.

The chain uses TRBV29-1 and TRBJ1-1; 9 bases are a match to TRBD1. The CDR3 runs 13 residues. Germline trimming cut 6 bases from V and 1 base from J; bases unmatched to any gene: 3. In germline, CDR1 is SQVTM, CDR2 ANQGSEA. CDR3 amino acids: CSVWGQGNTEAFF. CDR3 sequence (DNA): TGCAGCGTGTGGGGACAGGGGAACACTGAAGCTTTCTTT.

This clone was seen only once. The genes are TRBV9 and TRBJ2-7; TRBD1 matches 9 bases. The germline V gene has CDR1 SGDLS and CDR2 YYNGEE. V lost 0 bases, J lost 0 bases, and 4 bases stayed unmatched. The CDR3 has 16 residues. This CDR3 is CASSVGGTGLSYEQYF. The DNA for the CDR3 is TGTGCCAGCAGCGTAGGGGGGACAGGGCTCTCCTACGAGCAGTACTTC.

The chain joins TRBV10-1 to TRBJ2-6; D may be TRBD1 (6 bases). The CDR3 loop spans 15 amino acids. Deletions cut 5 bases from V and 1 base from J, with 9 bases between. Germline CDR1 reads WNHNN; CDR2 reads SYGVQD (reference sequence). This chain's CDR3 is CASSPGTSGANVLTF. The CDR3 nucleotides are TGCGCCAGCAGTCCAGGGACATCTGGGGCCAACGTCCTGACTTTC.

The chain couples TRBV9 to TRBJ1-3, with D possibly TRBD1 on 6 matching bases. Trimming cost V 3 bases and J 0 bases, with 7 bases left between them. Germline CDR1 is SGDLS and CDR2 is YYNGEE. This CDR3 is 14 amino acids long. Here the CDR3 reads CASSAGASGNTIYF. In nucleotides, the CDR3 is TGTGCCAGCAGCGCAGGGGCCTCTGGAAACACCATATATTTT.

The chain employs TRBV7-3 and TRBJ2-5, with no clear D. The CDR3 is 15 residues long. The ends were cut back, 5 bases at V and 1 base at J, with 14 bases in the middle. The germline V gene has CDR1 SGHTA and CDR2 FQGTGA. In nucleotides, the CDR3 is TGTGCCAGCAGCCCCGGCGCGGCTAGCCAAGAGACCCAGTACTTC. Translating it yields CASSPGAASQETQYF. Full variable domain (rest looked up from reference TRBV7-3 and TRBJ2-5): GAGVSQTPSNKVTEKGKYVELRCDPISGHTALYWYRQSLGQGPEFLIYFQGTGAADDSGLPNDRFFAVRPEGSVSTLKIQRTERGDSAVYLCASSPGAASQETQYFGPGTRLLVL.

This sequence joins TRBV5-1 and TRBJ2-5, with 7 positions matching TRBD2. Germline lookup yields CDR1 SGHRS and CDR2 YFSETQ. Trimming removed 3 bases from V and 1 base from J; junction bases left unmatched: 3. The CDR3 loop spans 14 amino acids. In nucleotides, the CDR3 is TGCGCCAGCAGCTGGGGGGGGTCCCAAGAGACCCAGTACTTC. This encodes CASSWGGSQETQYF.

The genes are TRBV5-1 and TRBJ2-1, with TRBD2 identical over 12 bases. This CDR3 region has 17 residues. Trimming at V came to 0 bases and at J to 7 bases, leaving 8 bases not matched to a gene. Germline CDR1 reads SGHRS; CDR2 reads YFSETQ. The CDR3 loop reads CASSLAILAGGVNEQFF. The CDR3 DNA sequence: TGCGCCAGCAGCTTGGCCATACTAGCGGGAGGAGTAAATGAGCAGTTCTTC.

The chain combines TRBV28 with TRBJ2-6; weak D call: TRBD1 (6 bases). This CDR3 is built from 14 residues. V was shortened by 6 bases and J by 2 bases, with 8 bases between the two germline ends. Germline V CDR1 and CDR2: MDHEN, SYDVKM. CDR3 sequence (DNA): TGTGCCAGCAGCAACAGGGCTGGGGCCAACGTCCTGACTTTC. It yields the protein CASSNRAGANVLTF. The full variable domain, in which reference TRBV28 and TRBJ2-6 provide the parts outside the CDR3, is DVKVTQSSRYLVKRTGEKVFLECVQDMDHENMFWYRQDPGLGLRLIYFSYDVKMKEKGDIPEGYSVSREKKERFSLILESASTNQTSMYLCASSNRAGANVLTFGAGSRLTVL.